This T cell receptor beta chain was observed in a study of blood T cell repertoires in COVID-19. Turning to the study itself: T cells, B-cell-depleted T cells, or PBMCs provided the cDNA or gDNA that served as material.

Across 20 to 25 US areas, participants ranged in age from 18 to 89 years. Original handling: Amplification with reference gene primers provided the estimates of nucleated cell counts. Sequencing used immunoSEQ multiplex PCR; TCRdb keeps in-frame clones, though not all of them. V and J calls plus clone size are reproduced from that table; the DNA served to infer D and trimming. The table lists almost 250,000 clones, around 86% of them singletons. The CDR3 totals 16 residues. The V gene end was trimmed by 5 bases and the J gene end by 4 bases; junction bases not matched to a gene: 9. From germline, CDR1 is LNHNV and CDR2 YYDKDF (reference sequence).

Input material: PBMCs or T cells enriched from blood (not recorded which). The sequence was collected from a woman between 45 and 65 years old who had recovered from COVID-19. V and J are TRBV15 and TRBJ2-1; the match to TRBD2 covers 9 bases. The CDR3 bases are TGTGCCACCAGCGAAGCTAGCGGGAAGGTTTACAATGAGCAGTTCTTC. It encodes CATSEASGKVYNEQFF.